This T cell receptor (beta chain) is drawn from a study of blood T cells in healthy people across ages. Study-wide results and limits: Estimates of total diversity, which came from one million sequenced T cells, were considered to be underestimates. When set beside aged donors, long-lived donors presented more naive CD4+ cells and higher diversity.

Alongside a J-beta primer mix, a sample-barcoded 5' primer served in a second PCR lasting roughly 6 to 11 cycles. Tagging of each cDNA molecule was performed by a template-switch adaptor with 12 random nucleotides. Each CDR3 protein gets one entry after TCRdb re-called the 5' RACE reads with MiXCR. The sample lists roughly 1.6 million distinct CDR3 sequences; roughly a third were seen once. This clonotype was counted between two and nine times. What it binds is unknown. Total RNA was isolated from each sample in quantities of at least 6 micrograms. V dropped 8 bases and J dropped 6; count of bases not matched to a gene: 8. CDR1 ENHRY and CDR2 SYGVKD come from the germline V gene. The CDR3 has 14 amino acids.

Sequenced input: blood. The receptor's source is a woman under 40 in good health. The chain couples TRBV10-3 to TRBJ2-3; TRBD2 matches 10 bases. The CDR3 region has the DNA TGTGCCATCGACCAGCGGGAGGGAGGCGATACGCAGTATTTT. Protein sequence: CAIDQREGGDTQYF.